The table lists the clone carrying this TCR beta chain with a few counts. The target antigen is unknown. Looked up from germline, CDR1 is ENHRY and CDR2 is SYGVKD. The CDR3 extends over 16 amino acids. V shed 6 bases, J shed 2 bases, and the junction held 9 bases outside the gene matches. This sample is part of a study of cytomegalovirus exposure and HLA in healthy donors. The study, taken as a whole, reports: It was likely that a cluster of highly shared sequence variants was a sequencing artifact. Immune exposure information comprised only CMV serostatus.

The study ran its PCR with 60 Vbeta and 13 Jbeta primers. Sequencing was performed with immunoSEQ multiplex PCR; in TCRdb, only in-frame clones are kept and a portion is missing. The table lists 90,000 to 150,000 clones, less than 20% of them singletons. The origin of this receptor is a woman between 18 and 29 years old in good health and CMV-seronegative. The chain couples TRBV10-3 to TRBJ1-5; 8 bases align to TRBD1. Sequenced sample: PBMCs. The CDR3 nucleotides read TGTGCCATCAGCGACAGGGGAGAGATGGGCAATCAGCCCCAGCATTTT. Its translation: CAISDRGEMGNQPQHF.